This T cell receptor beta chain was profiled in a study of blood T cell repertoires in COVID-19. The wider study: Researchers got acute and convalescent COVID-19 samples from the United States, Italy and Spain.

Only in-frame clones appear in the TCRdb table, and some are missing; sequencing was by immunoSEQ multiplex PCR. The data contain hundreds of thousands of clones, approximately 82% of them singletons. With 6 bases removed from V and 2 bases from J, the gap between germline ends came to 11 bases. The CDR3 has 13 residues. The V gene's germline CDR1 is KGHSH and CDR2 LQKENI. The chain combines TRBV18 with TRBJ2-7; TRBD1 is a possible D gene (6 bases). Sequenced: peripheral blood. The sequence came from an elderly woman with acute or convalescent COVID-19. The chain's CDR3 is CASSQTGTYEQYF. DNA of the CDR3: TGTGCCAGCTCGCAAACAGGGACCTACGAGCAGTACTTC.